This section outlines one T cell receptor (beta chain) sequence together with its context. Antigen unknown. The data were taken from a study of cytomegalovirus exposure and HLA in healthy donors. Study-wide points: A few CMV-associated chains were confirmed in vitro to be specific for CMV antigens. Rare sequences made up most TCRs, while some public TCRs were found in many donors.

The CDR3 is 13 residues long. V lost 5 bases to trimming and J lost 5 bases, with 12 bases between them. Germline-derived CDR1 and CDR2 are SGHAT and FQNNGV. Sequenced by immunoSEQ multiplex PCR; TCRdb stores in-frame clones only, minus some. This table has more than 100,000 clones, 88% appearing once. The V call is TRBV11-2, the J call TRBJ1-1; no reliable D call. The material sequenced was PBMCs. This TCR was recovered from a man under 40 in good health and CMV-seronegative. CDR3 sequence (DNA): TGTGCCAGCAGCCCATCTCGGGGAACTGAAGCTTTCTTT. This encodes CASSPSRGTEAFF.